The 9 T cell receptor beta chains reported below all come from one sample, sequenced in a study of blood T cell repertoires in COVID-19. Here immunoSEQ multiplex PCR was the method, and the copy in TCRdb shows in-frame clones only, minus some. In the table there are under 170,000 clones, around four fifths of which are singletons. Sequencing was carried out using peripheral blood. Receptor source: a man in his sixties or seventies with acute or convalescent COVID-19.

This chain connects TRBV5-1 to TRBJ2-2; D is unclear. V was pared by 0 bases and J by 7 bases, with 7 bases between. The V gene's germline CDR1 is SGHRS and CDR2 YFSETQ. This CDR3 has 13 amino acids. CDR3 bases: TGCGCCAGCAGCTTGGCCTCGGGCGGGGAGCTGTTTTTT. As protein: CASSLASGGELFF.

This chain connects TRBV7-9 to TRBJ1-4; 7 nucleotides line up with TRBD1. The trim removed 3 bases at V and 7 bases at J, leaving 8 bases unmatched. The germline CDR1 and CDR2 sequences are SEHNR and FQNEAQ (reference sequence). The CDR3 consists of 15 residues. CDR3 region: CASSLDGDRGEKLFF. CDR3 DNA: TGTGCCAGCAGCTTGGATGGGGACAGAGGTGAAAAACTGTTTTTT.

A single count supports this clone. This rearrangement joins TRBV2 to TRBJ1-5; 10 bases agree with TRBD1. This CDR3 contains 15 residues. The junction had 4 bases not matched to a gene; V was cut back by 6 bases and J by 2 bases. The V gene's germline CDR1 is SNHLY and CDR2 FYNNEI. In DNA form, the CDR3 reads TGTGCCAGCAGCTCGGACAGGGGGGGCAATCAGCCCCAGCATTTT. Residues: CASSSDRGGNQPQHF.

The V and J genes are TRBV28 and TRBJ2-1, with 9 bases matching TRBD2. CDR3 length equals 15 residues. Germline V gene lookup returns CDR1 MDHEN and CDR2 SYDVKM. V dropped 7 bases and J dropped 8; count of bases not matched to a gene: 12. For the CDR3, the DNA is TGTGCCAGCAATTGGGGGCGGGAGGGCAAATATGAGCAGTTCTTC. This translates into CASNWGREGKYEQFF.

V gene TRBV4-1 combines with J gene TRBJ2-2; the D gene is possibly TRBD1 (7 bases). In germline, CDR1 is MGHRA, CDR2 YSYEKL. The CDR3 is 16 amino acids. V was clipped by 4 bases and J by 0 bases, with 12 bases between them. In nucleotides, the CDR3 is TGCGCCAGCAGCCGCGGGACAGTAACGAACACCGGGGAGCTGTTTTTT. Protein sequence: CASSRGTVTNTGELFF.

A remark on this clone: Other DNA sequences in the sample encode the same CDR3. This chain uses TRBV28 with TRBJ1-6, with TRBD1 matching 8 bases. This CDR3 has 14 residues. Looked up from germline, CDR1 is MDHEN and CDR2 is SYDVKM. V shed 6 bases, J shed 7 bases, and the junction held 5 bases outside the gene matches. This CDR3 reads CASRKQGGNSPLHF. The CDR3 DNA sequence: TGTGCCAGCAGAAAACAGGGGGGGAATTCACCCCTCCACTTT. Based on the CDR3 plus reference TRBV28 and TRBJ1-6, the full variable domain is DVKVTQSSRYLVKRTGEKVFLECVQDMDHENMFWYRQDPGLGLRLIYFSYDVKMKEKGDIPEGYSVSREKKERFSLILESASTNQTSMYLCASRKQGGNSPLHFGNGTRLTVT.

This sequence joins TRBV18 and TRBJ2-1; no clear D gene. V shed 5 bases and J shed 8 bases, with 16 bases lying between them. The CDR3 runs to 14 residues. Germline V gene data show CDR1 as KGHSH and CDR2 as LQKENI. This CDR3 is CASSGTKARDEQFF. The CDR3 DNA sequence: TGTGCCAGCTCAGGCACGAAAGCCCGGGATGAGCAGTTCTTC.

The rearrangement uses TRBV6-5 and TRBJ2-2; 11 positions agree with TRBD2. Germline V gene data show CDR1 as MNHEY and CDR2 as SVGAGI. V lost 0 bases, J lost 4 bases, and 1 base stayed unmatched. The CDR3 is 16 amino acids. CDR3 in amino acids: CASSYSLAGATGELFF. The CDR3 bases are TGTGCCAGCAGTTACTCACTAGCGGGGGCCACCGGGGAGCTGTTTTTT.

V usage is TRBV6-6 and J usage is TRBJ2-1, with D perhaps matching TRBD2 (5 bases). The germline V gene has CDR1 MNHNY and CDR2 SVGAGI (reference sequence). CDR3 length equals 15 residues. Deletions cut 7 bases from V and 2 bases from J, with 15 bases between. Here the CDR3 reads CASTHGAATYNEQFF. The CDR3 DNA reads as TGTGCCAGCACACACGGAGCGGCCACCTACAATGAGCAGTTCTTC.